Presented here are 18 T cell receptor beta chains from one specimen sequenced in a study of tumor and adjacent non-tumor tissue in lung cancer. No cell sorting was done before RNA was extracted from the tissue. A modified ARM-PCR protocol with three rounds of nested PCR amplified TCRbeta. Each CDR3 protein gets one entry after TCRdb re-called the multiplex PCR reads with MiXCR. The sample has some 74,000 distinct CDR3 sequences, approximately 77% seen once. The specimen sequenced was lung tumor tissue. These receptors were collected from a woman in her thirties or forties with non-small cell lung cancer.

In the case of this clonotype: A much more abundant neighbour one base away suggests this may be a read error. The rearrangement joins TRBV28 to TRBJ1-2; 7 bases fit TRBD1. The CDR3 contains 16 residues. V dropped 2 bases and J dropped 6; count of bases not matched to a gene: 12. The germline CDR1 and CDR2 sequences are MDHEN and SYDVKM. DNA for the CDR3: TGTGCCAGCAGTTTAGCCGTCGGGAGGGGGCAGGATGGCTACACCTTC. It codes for CASSLAVGRGQDGYTF.

The chain links TRBV4-1 to TRBJ2-1; 7 bases are shared with TRBD1. This CDR3 contains 16 residues. V was clipped by 8 bases and J by 9 bases; unmatched bases: 19. CDR1 and CDR2 (germline): MGHRA, YSYEKL. The CDR3 bases are TGCGCCAGCTGCCGACAAGACAGGGATCGGAGCATTGAGCAGTTCTTC. Translated, it gives CASCRQDRDRSIEQFF.

About this clonotype: The junction departs from the called germline gene at one end, perhaps through a read error. The chain couples TRBV11-2 to TRBJ2-7, with D unresolved. The V gene's germline CDR1 is SGHAT and CDR2 FQNNGV. This CDR3 spans 14 amino acids. This CDR3 is CASSLLSNSYVQYF. CDR3 bases: TGTGCCAGCAGCTTACTCTCAAACTCATACGTGCAGTACTTC.

Regarding this clonotype: Since a much larger clone is just one base distant, this may be a read error. The rearrangement links TRBV30 to TRBJ2-3; 9 bases align to TRBD2. The CDR3 spans 15 residues. CDR1 is GTSNPN and CDR2 is SVGIG in the germline V gene (reference sequence). CDR3 sequence: CAWWKTSGYTDMQYF. The CDR3 bases are TGTGCCTGGTGGAAGACTAGCGGATACACAGATATGCAGTATTTT. The full variable domain, in which reference TRBV30 and TRBJ2-3 provide the parts outside the CDR3, is SQTIHQWPATLVQPVGSPLSLECTVEGTSNPNLYWYRQAAGRGLQLLFYSVGIGQISSEVPQNLSASRPQDRQFILSSKKLLLSDSGFYLCAWWKTSGYTDMQYFGPGTRLTVL.

The V and J genes are TRBV29-1 and TRBJ2-4, with TRBD2 as a possible D gene (6 bases). The tail of the sequence fits TRBJ2-1 better, so the J call may be wrong. Germline V gene lookup returns CDR1 SQVTM and CDR2 ANQGSEA. The CDR3 has 14 amino acids. The CDR3 coding sequence is TGCAGCGTTGAGGGGGGAACGGTAGAAAACATTCAGTTCTTC. This translates into CSVEGGTVENIQFF.

The sample holds many counts of this clonotype. The rearrangement joins TRBV5-6 to TRBJ1-1; D not certain. The CDR3 contains 11 residues. The V and J ends lost 0 bases and 7 bases respectively, with 4 bases between them. CDR1 and CDR2 from the germline V gene are SGHDT and YYEEEE. CDR3 in amino acids: CASSLGDEAFF. The CDR3 DNA reads as TGTGCCAGCAGCTTGGGAGATGAAGCTTTCTTT.

Details on this clonotype: A read error may account for a junction end that differs from germline. The chain joins TRBV6-1 to TRBJ1-5; the match to TRBD1 covers 7 bases. Germline values: CDR1 MNHNS, CDR2 SASEGT. The CDR3 sequence is 16 residues long. The CDR3 loop is CASSIDRVMGNQPRHF. The CDR3, as DNA: TGTGCTAGCAGCATAGACAGGGTAATGGGCAATCAGCCCCGGCATTTT.

Concerning this clonotype: Sequence at one end of the junction differs from germline and may be a read error. This sequence joins TRBV11-2 and TRBJ1-3; D gene ambiguous. Germline-derived CDR1 and CDR2 are SGHAT and FQNNGV. The CDR3 loop spans 15 amino acids. CDR3 protein: CASNLAGISGNTIYF. The DNA for the CDR3 is TGTGCCAGTAACTTGGCAGGAATCTCTGGAAACACCATTTATTTT.

For this clonotype: At one end, the junction sequence differs from germline, possibly due to a read error. The V call is TRBV6-6, the J call TRBJ1-1, with D possibly being TRBD1 (6 bases). CDR1 and CDR2 from the germline V gene are MNHNY and SVGAGI (reference sequence). The CDR3 spans 12 residues. The CDR3 protein is CASSYGTNEAFF. The CDR3, as DNA: TGTGCCAGCAGTTACGGGACAAACGAAGCCTTCTTT.

As to this clonotype: This may arise from a read error, as a much more abundant clone is one base away. The chain combines TRBV28 with TRBJ2-5; tentative D call: TRBD1 (7 bases). Deletions cut 7 bases from V and 8 bases from J, with 23 bases between. This CDR3 spans 15 amino acids. Germline CDR1 and CDR2: MDHEN and SYDVKM. The CDR3 nucleotides read TGTGCCAGCACTCAGATCGGGGGACAGAGAGATACCCAGTACTTC. Translation: CASTQIGGQRDTQYF.

This clonotype was recorded a few times. This may arise from a read error, as a much more abundant clone is one base away. The rearrangement links TRBV4-1 to TRBJ1-2; D perhaps matches TRBD1 (6 bases). Germline V CDR1 and CDR2: MGHRA, YSYEKL. The CDR3 loop spans 12 amino acids. CDR3 sequence reads: CACSQGYGGYTF. Written as DNA, the CDR3 is TGCGCCTGCAGCCAGGGGTATGGGGGCTACACCTTC.

Concerning this clonotype: This could be a read error, since a much larger clone is one nucleotide away. The chain recombines TRBV28 with TRBJ2-3; TRBD1 agrees at 7 bases. The length of the CDR3 is 17 residues. CDR1 and CDR2 (germline): MDHEN, SYDVKM. CDR3 DNA: TGTGTCAGCAGTCCGAGGGGGCTCCCCCCTCACACAGATACGCAGTATTTT. Amino acid sequence: CVSSPRGLPPHTDTQYF.

Of note for this clonotype: Being one base from a much bigger clone, this may be a read error. The rearrangement joins TRBV24-1 to TRBJ2-7; D not resolved. The CDR3 length is 13 residues. Germline loops: CDR1 KGHDR, CDR2 SFDVKD. The CDR3 protein is CVTSARVTYEQYF. DNA of the CDR3: TGTGTCACCTCGGCTCGGGTCACCTACGAGCAGTACTTC.

With regard to this clonotype: This sequence may be a read error, since a much larger clone differs from it by one base. The J gene is TRBJ1-6, the V gene TRBV20-1; D unresolved. V dropped 6 bases and J dropped 0 bases, with 12 bases sitting between them. This CDR3 has 15 residues. Germline CDR1 reads DFQATT; CDR2 reads SNEGSKA (reference sequence). CDR3 region: CSAPWESSYNSPLHF. In DNA, the CDR3 is TGCAGTGCACCATGGGAGAGCTCCTATAATTCACCCCTCCACTTT.

This chain connects TRBV10-3 to TRBJ1-3; D is undetermined. V shed 7 bases and J shed 3 bases, with 13 bases lying between them. Germline V gene lookup returns CDR1 ENHRY and CDR2 SYGVKD. There are 14 residues in the CDR3. CDR3 amino acids: CAIMGILNGNTIYF. CDR3 sequence (DNA): TGTGCCATCATGGGAATACTGAATGGAAACACCATATATTTT.

J is TRBJ2-1 and V is TRBV19, with a tentative D call TRBD1 (6 bases). Germline CDR1 and CDR2: LNHDA and SQIVND (reference sequence). The CDR3 has 13 amino acids. V lost 4 bases to trimming and J lost 10 bases, with 14 bases between them. The DNA of the CDR3 is TGTGCCAGTAGTACCAACAGGGTTGGGGAGCAGTTCTTC. Protein sequence: CASSTNRVGEQFF. Based on the CDR3 plus reference TRBV19 and TRBJ2-1, the full variable domain is DGGITQSPKYLFRKEGQNVTLSCEQNLNHDAMYWYRQDPGQGLRLIYYSQIVNDFQKGDIAEGYSVSREKKESFPLTVTSAQKNPTAFYLCASSTNRVGEQFFGPGTRLTVL.

This clonotype was counted a single time. A much more abundant neighbour one base away suggests this may be a read error. The DNA of the CDR3 is TGCAGTCAGTTTAGTGAGGTGGAAGCTTTCTTT. Residues: CSQFSEVEAFF. J is TRBJ1-1 and V is TRBV20-1; D ambiguous. Deletions cut 8 bases from V and 8 bases from J, with 15 bases between. There are 11 residues in the CDR3. Per germline, CDR1 DFQATT and CDR2 SNEGSKA (reference sequence).

This clonotype was observed once. The junction and the germline gene differ at one end; a read error may be behind it. J is TRBJ2-7 and V is TRBV11-2; possible D gene TRBD2, 5 bases. This CDR3 has 13 residues. Germline V CDR1 and CDR2: SGHAT, FQNNGV. Here the CDR3 reads CARSPNRDREQYF. CDR3 nucleotide sequence: TGTGCCAGAAGCCCGAATAGGGATAGGGAGCAGTACTTT.